This TCR beta chain was recovered during a study of cytomegalovirus exposure and HLA in healthy donors. General study points: Despite most TCR sequences being rare, some public TCRs occurred in many donors. Clusters of TCRs from the first cohort tended to co-occur in the approximately 130 validation repertoires (as a later analysis found).

J was trimmed by 5 bases and V by 7 bases; bases with no gene match: 9. The CDR3 has 15 residues. Germline V gene sequence: CDR1 MNHNY, CDR2 SVGAGI (reference sequence). On this clone itself: Its specificity is unknown.

Assay: immunoSEQ multiplex PCR; the TCRdb copy retains only in-frame clones and omits some. The sample has 100,000 or so clones; about 85% are singletons. The V and J genes are TRBV6-6 and TRBJ2-2, with 8 bases that match TRBD1. Sequencing input: PBMCs. This clonotype was sampled from a woman aged 18-35 years in good health and CMV-seropositive. CDR3 nucleotides: TGTGCCAGCACCGGTACAGGGGGAAAAACCGGGGAGCTGTTTTTT. This translates into CASTGTGGKTGELFF.